Reported below is one T cell receptor (beta chain). Antigen specificity is unknown. The sample belongs to a study of shared clonotypes between healthy human individuals. Whole-study context: In total, the donors were two women and a few men aged 18 to 49.

Method: immunoSEQ multiplex PCR; TCRdb's copy keeps in-frame clones and lacks some. Here the sample spans around 1.6 million clones, around 98% being singletons. All donors were healthy HIV-negative adults lacking recent acute infections or vaccinations. Overall study findings and caveats: Naive subsets generally exceeded memory subsets in estimated richness.

The CDR3 sequence is 15 residues long. The germline V gene encodes CDR1 SGHTA and CDR2 FQGNSA. V gave up 2 bases and J gave up 7 bases; unmatched junction bases: 8. This sequence was found in a man aged 25-45 years in good health. Sequencing was performed on naive CD4+ T cells sorted from blood. Described subset: CD45RA+ positively selected. This sequence joins TRBV7-2 and TRBJ2-7, with 10 bases lining up with TRBD1. CDR3 loop: CASSLTGTGVLEQYF. The CDR3 DNA reads TGTGCCAGCAGCTTAACCGGGACAGGGGTGTTAGAGCAGTACTTC.